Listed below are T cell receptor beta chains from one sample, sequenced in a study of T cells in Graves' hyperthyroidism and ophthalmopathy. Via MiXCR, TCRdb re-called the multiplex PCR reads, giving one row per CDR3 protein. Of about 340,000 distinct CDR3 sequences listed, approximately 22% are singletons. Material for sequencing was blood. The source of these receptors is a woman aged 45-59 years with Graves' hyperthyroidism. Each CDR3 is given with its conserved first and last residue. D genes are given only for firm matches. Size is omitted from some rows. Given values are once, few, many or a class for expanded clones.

CASSNGQGNSPLHF TGTGCCAGCAGTAACGGACAGGGAAACTCACCCCTCCACTTT many TRBJ1-6 TRBD1 TRBV28
CSVEGLIETQYF TGCAGCGTTGAGGGGTTGATCGAGACCCAGTACTTC . TRBJ2-5 . TRBV29-1
CASSDPSYLQAGNTDTQYF TGTGCCAGCAGTGACCCAAGCTATTTGCAGGCCGGGAACACAGATACGCAGTATTTT many TRBJ2-3 . TRBV6-1
CASSRLAGQETQYF TGTGCCAGCAGTCGACTAGCGGGACAAGAGACCCAGTACTTC . TRBJ2-5 TRBD2 TRBV28
CASDRGNGYTF TGTGCCAGCGACAGGGGAAATGGCTACACCTTC many TRBJ1-2 TRBD1 TRBV6-1
CASSWLAGGTDTQYF TGTGCCAGCAGCTGGCTTGCGGGGGGAACAGATACGCAGTATTTT . TRBJ2-3 TRBD2 TRBV7-2
CASSFEQGGEQFF TGTGCCAGCAGCTTCGAACAGGGGGGTGAGCAGTTCTTC . TRBJ2-1 TRBD1 TRBV7-2
CAWSDLPGGPQETQYF TGTGCCTGGAGTGACCTTCCCGGGGGCCCCCAAGAGACCCAGTACTTC many TRBJ2-5 . TRBV30
CASSPPGTSFAQYF TGTGCCAGCTCACCGCCCGGGACTAGTTTCGCCCAGTACTTC many TRBJ2-5 TRBD2 TRBV18
CASSSQGSTNEKLFF TGTGCCAGCAGCTCGCAGGGTTCCACTAATGAAAAACTGTTTTTT many TRBJ1-4 . TRBV11-2
CASCSSTDTQYF TGTGCCAGCTGTTCTAGCACAGATACGCAGTATTTT many TRBJ2-3 . TRBV28
CASSLRRTGVTGELFF TGTGCCAGCAGTCTAAGGAGGACAGGGGTTACCGGGGAGCTGTTTTTT few TRBJ2-2 TRBD1 TRBV6-1
CASSYAGQGSQPQHF TGTGCCAGCAGTTACGCGGGACAGGGGAGTCAGCCCCAGCATTTT . TRBJ1-5 TRBD1 TRBV6-5
CASSLYPAGGEQYF TGTGCCAGCAGCTTATATCCCGCCGGCGGAGAGCAGTACTTC many TRBJ2-7 . TRBV7-9
CASGVPTGYTF TGTGCCAGCGGAGTCCCTACTGGCTACACCTTC few TRBJ1-2 . TRBV3-1
CASSFGRAGELFF TGTGCCAGCAGCTTTGGGCGCGCCGGGGAGCTGTTTTTT . TRBJ2-2 . TRBV7-2
CASSQNPRWRASPGYEQYF TGTGCCAGCAGCCAAAACCCGAGGTGGAGGGCGTCCCCAGGCTACGAGCAGTACTTC many TRBJ2-7 . TRBV3-1
CASSPTGDTQYF TGTGCCAGCAGCCCGACGGGGGATACGCAGTATTTT many TRBJ2-3 . TRBV3-1
CASTLQGIQETQYF TGTGCCAGCACTTTACAGGGGATCCAAGAGACCCAGTACTTC many TRBJ2-5 TRBD1 TRBV28
CASSIDGLAFANTGELFF TGTGCCAGTAGTATAGATGGTCTAGCGTTCGCGAACACCGGGGAGCTGTTTTTT few TRBJ2-2 . TRBV19
CSAQLGQETQYF TGCAGTGCGCAGTTGGGCCAAGAGACCCAGTACTTC many TRBJ2-5 . TRBV20-1
CASRPTQGPGELFF TGCGCCAGCAGGCCTACACAGGGTCCCGGGGAGCTGTTTTTT . TRBJ2-2 . TRBV5-1
CASSQAVGGYTF TGTGCCAGCAGCCAAGCCGTCGGAGGCTACACCTTC many TRBJ1-2 . TRBV3-1
CASSTGGRSTDTQYF TGTGCCAGCAGCACAGGGGGCCGGAGCACAGATACGCAGTATTTT . TRBJ2-3 TRBD1 TRBV28
CASKGLNYGYTF TGTGCCAGCAAAGGACTTAACTATGGCTACACCTTC many TRBJ1-2 . TRBV28
CSVNVFLAKNIQYF TGCAGCGTCAACGTTTTTCTAGCCAAAAACATTCAGTACTTC few TRBJ2-4 . TRBV29-1
CASNRDDRSYNEQFF TGTGCCAGCAACCGGGACGACCGCTCCTACAATGAGCAGTTCTTC few TRBJ2-1 . TRBV5-5
CASSPGTSGRVAYEQYF TGTGCCAGCAGTCCCGGGACTAGCGGGAGGGTCGCATACGAGCAGTACTTC many TRBJ2-7 TRBD2 TRBV28
CASSFLAGAGSYEQYF TGTGCCAGCAGCTTCCTAGCGGGAGCAGGTTCCTACGAGCAGTACTTC many TRBJ2-7 TRBD2 TRBV11-2
CASSHTQSGAVTNEKLFF TGCGCCAGCAGCCACACACAAAGCGGGGCGGTCACTAATGAAAAACTGTTTTTT . TRBJ1-4 . TRBV4-1
CSASAPSPQGGTQYF TGCAGTGCTAGCGCTCCGAGCCCTCAAGGAGGTACGCAGTATTTT many TRBJ2-3 . TRBV20-1
CASSPGNRGEKLFF TGTGCCAGCAGCCCGGGCAACAGAGGGGAAAAACTGTTTTTT . TRBJ1-4 . TRBV28
CASSRGLAGTKNIQYF TGTGCCAGCAGCCGCGGACTAGCGGGGACAAAAAACATTCAGTACTTC many TRBJ2-4 TRBD2 TRBV3-1
CSARERMRGPRVPGELFF TGCAGTGCTAGAGAACGGATGCGGGGACCGAGGGTACCCGGGGAGCTGTTTTTT . TRBJ2-2 . TRBV20-1
CSAIPQAGGGPLYEQYF TGCAGTGCTATCCCTCAAGCGGGCGGGGGGCCTCTCTACGAGCAGTACTTC many TRBJ2-7 TRBD2 TRBV20-1
CSARDPSSGTSYEQFF TGCAGTGCTAGAGATCCCTCTAGCGGGACCAGCTATGAGCAGTTCTTC few TRBJ2-1 TRBD2 TRBV20-1